This T cell receptor beta chain was retrieved from a study of blood T cell repertoires in COVID-19. Only in-frame clones appear in the TCRdb table, and some are missing; sequencing was by immunoSEQ multiplex PCR. The sample has approximately 200,000 clones; around nine tenths are singletons. Germline lookup yields CDR1 SGHRS and CDR2 YFSETQ. This CDR3 has 15 residues. V lost 0 bases and J lost 4; bases outside the gene matches: 3. The genes are TRBV5-1 and TRBJ2-2, with TRBD2 identical over 7 bases. Sequencing was carried out using peripheral blood. This sequence was found in a man between 60 and 75 years old who had recovered from COVID-19. For the CDR3, the DNA is TGCGCCAGCAGCTTGGAGGGACTAAGCACCGGGGAGCTGTTTTTT. Its protein is CASSLEGLSTGELFF. The whole variable domain, remainder taken from reference TRBV5-1 and TRBJ2-2, is KAGVTQTPRYLIKTRGQQVTLSCSPISGHRSVSWYQQTPGQGLQFLFEYFSETQRNKGNFPGRFSGRQFSNSRSEMNVSTLELGDSALYLCASSLEGLSTGELFFGEGSRLTVL.